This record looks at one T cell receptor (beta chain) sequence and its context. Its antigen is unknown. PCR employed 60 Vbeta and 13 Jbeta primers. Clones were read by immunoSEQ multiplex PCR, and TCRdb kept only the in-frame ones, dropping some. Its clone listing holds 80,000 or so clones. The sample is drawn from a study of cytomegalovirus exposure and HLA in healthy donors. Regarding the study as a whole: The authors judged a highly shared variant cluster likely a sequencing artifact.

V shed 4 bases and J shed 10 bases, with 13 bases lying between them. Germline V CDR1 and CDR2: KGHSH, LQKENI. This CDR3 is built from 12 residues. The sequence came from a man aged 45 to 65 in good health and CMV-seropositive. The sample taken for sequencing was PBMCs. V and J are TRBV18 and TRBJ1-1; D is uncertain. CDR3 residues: CASSLDLNPAFF. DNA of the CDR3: TGTGCCAGCTCACTAGATCTTAATCCAGCTTTCTTT.